This T cell receptor beta chain is drawn from a study of CD8+CD57+ T cells in acquired aplastic anemia. Background on the study: An average of 3.2 ug of DNA was obtained from sorted CD4+ and CD8+ cells. Healthy CD8+ samples averaged approximately 11 million reads.

Genomic DNA acted as the template from which TCR beta VDJ combination and CDR3 sequence profiling were carried out. TCRdb re-called the reads through MiXCR, storing one row per CDR3 protein. The table lists 65,000 or so distinct CDR3 sequences, 45% to 70% of them singletons, with 2% to 2.5% in the top ten. The CDR3 totals 15 residues. Trimming removed 4 bases from V and 7 bases from J, with 14 bases in between. CDR1 and CDR2 (germline): LNHDA, SQIVND (reference sequence). Of note for this clonotype: The antigen is unknown.

Study findings and constraints: Patients and controls turned out to have 25 to 35 CD8+ CDR3 sequences in common. CD8+ Simpson's diversity in patients was not significantly different from that in controls.

The chain combines TRBV19 with TRBJ1-6, with D possibly being TRBD1 (6 bases). The TCR comes from a human donor in good health, serving as a control. The sequenced sample was sorted CD4+, CD8+, or CD8+CD57+ T cells (not recorded which) from PBMCs. CDR3 bases: TGTGCCAGTAGTAGCCCCCAGGGGAAAAATTCACCCCTCCACTTT. Its translation: CASSSPQGKNSPLHF.